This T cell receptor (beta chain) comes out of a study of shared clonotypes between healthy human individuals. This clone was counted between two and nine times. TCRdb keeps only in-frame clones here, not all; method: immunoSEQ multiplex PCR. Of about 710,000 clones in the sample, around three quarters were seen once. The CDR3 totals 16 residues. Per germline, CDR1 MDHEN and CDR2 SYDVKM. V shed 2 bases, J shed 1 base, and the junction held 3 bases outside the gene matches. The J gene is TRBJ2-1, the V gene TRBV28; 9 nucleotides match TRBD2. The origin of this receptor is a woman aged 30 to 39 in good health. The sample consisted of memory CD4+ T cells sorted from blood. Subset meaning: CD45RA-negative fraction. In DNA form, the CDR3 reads TGTGCCAGCAGTTTAGTAACTAGCGGGTCCTACAATGAGCAGTTCTTC. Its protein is CASSLVTSGSYNEQFF.